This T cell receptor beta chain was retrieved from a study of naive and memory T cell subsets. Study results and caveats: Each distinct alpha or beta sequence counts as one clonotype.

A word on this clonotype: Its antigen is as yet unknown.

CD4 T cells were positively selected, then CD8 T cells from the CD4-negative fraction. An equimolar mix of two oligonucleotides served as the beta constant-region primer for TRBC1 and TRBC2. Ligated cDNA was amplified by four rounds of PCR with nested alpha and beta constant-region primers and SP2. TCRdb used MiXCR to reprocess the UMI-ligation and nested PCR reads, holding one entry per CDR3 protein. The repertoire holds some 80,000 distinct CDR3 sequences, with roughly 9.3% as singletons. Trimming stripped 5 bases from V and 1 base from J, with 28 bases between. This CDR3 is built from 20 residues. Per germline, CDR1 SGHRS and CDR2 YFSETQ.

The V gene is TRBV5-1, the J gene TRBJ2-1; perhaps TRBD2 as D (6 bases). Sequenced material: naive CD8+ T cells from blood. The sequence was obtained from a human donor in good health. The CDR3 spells CASRTLLASARSASYNEQFF. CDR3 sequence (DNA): TGCGCCAGCAGAACCCTCCTGGCTAGCGCACGGAGCGCATCCTACAATGAGCAGTTCTTC.